The next 27 T cell receptor beta chains were all read from a single sample in a study of CD8+ T cells in alopecia areata. Treatment denoted: oral pan-JAK inhibitor, 5-10 mg twice daily. Following RNA extraction, reverse transcription yielded cDNA that acted as the sequencing template. The repertoire was sequenced with immunoSEQ multiplex PCR; TCRdb's copy has only in-frame clones and lacks some. The sample lists 50,000 to 65,000 clones; about half were seen once. The sample was CD8+ T cells sorted from blood, taken at approximately week 37, from a patient treated with tofacitinib. These receptors were obtained from a human donor with alopecia areata.

There are a few counts of this clone. The CDR3 region is CASSVGGLTNEQFF. CDR3 DNA sequence: TGTGCCAGCAGCGTAGGGGGCTTGACTAATGAGCAGTTCTTC. The chain recombines TRBV9 with TRBJ2-1; perhaps TRBD1 as D (5 bases). Germline V lookup: CDR1 SGDLS, CDR2 YYNGEE. The CDR3 is 14 amino acids. Trimming cost V 0 bases and J 7 bases, with 11 bases left between them.

CDR3: CASSHTAGASTDTQYF. CDR3 bases: TGCGCCAGCAGCCATACAGCGGGAGCTAGCACAGATACGCAGTATTTT. V is TRBV5-1 and J is TRBJ2-3, with 8 nucleotides matching TRBD2. With V trimmed by 4 bases and J by 0 bases, 7 bases remained unmatched. The CDR3 sequence is 16 residues long. CDR1 and CDR2 (germline): SGHRS, YFSETQ.

The chain joins TRBV6-5 to TRBJ2-5; a possible D gene is TRBD1 (5 bases). The germline gives CDR1 MNHEY, CDR2 SVGAGI. Trimming removed 5 bases from V and 4 bases from J, with 11 bases in between. This CDR3 region has 13 residues. The CDR3 loop reads CASSIQVLETQYF. CDR3 coding DNA: TGTGCCAGCAGTATACAGGTCCTAGAGACCCAGTACTTC.

The genes are TRBV15 and TRBJ2-7; 9 positions match TRBD2. The CDR3 is 15 amino acids. CDR1 LNHNV and CDR2 YYDKDF come from the germline V gene (reference sequence). The V gene end was trimmed by 5 bases and the J gene end by 2 bases; junction bases not matched to a gene: 7. The CDR3 is CATSGTSGLTYEQYF. CDR3 sequence (DNA): TGTGCCACCAGCGGAACTAGCGGGCTCACCTACGAGCAGTACTTC.

This chain joins TRBV25-1 and TRBJ2-5; D gene ambiguous. Trimming removed 4 bases from V and 2 bases from J, with 5 bases in between. From germline, CDR1 is MGHDK and CDR2 SYGVNS. This CDR3 comprises 12 residues. CDR3 bases: TGTGCCAGCAGTGTCCGACAAGAGACCCAGTACTTC. Residues: CASSVRQETQYF.

This clone showed up many times. The V and J genes are TRBV4-3 and TRBJ2-3, with a possible D match to TRBD2 (7 bases). The CDR3 is made up of 18 amino acids. V lost 0 bases, J lost 2 bases, and 18 bases lay in between. In germline, CDR1 is LGHNA, CDR2 YSLEER. The CDR3 is CASSQELGGGGLTDTQYF. The CDR3 coding sequence is TGCGCCAGCAGCCAAGAGTTAGGTGGGGGGGGGCTCACAGATACGCAGTATTTT.

The V and J genes are TRBV27 and TRBJ2-7, with 8 bases matching TRBD1. Germline lookup yields CDR1 MNHEY and CDR2 SMNVEV (reference sequence). This CDR3 has 14 residues. V was pared by 5 bases and J by 2 bases, with 5 bases of the junction left unmatched. This CDR3 is CASSLTGGPYEQYF. CDR3 coding DNA: TGTGCCAGCAGTCTAACAGGGGGACCCTACGAGCAGTACTTC.

As regards this clone: A read error may produce the germline difference seen at one junction end. The chain has TRBV19 and TRBJ2-5; either TRBD1 or TRBD2 may supply D (5 bases each). This CDR3 is built from 14 residues. Germline V gives CDR1 LNHDA, CDR2 SQIVND (reference sequence). The CDR3 DNA sequence: TGTGCCAGTAGTTCCGAGGGGATCGCAGAGGCCCAGTACTTC. Protein: CASSSEGIAEAQYF.

V gene TRBV13 combines with J gene TRBJ2-7; D gene ambiguous. Per the germline V gene, CDR1 is PRHDT and CDR2 is FYEKMQ (reference sequence). The CDR3 has 14 amino acids. Between the trimmed V and J ends, which lost 4 bases and 3 bases, there was a span of 13 bases. This CDR3 reads CASSSTHRSYEQYF. CDR3 sequence (DNA): TGTGCCAGCAGCTCTACCCATCGGAGCTACGAGCAGTACTTC. The entire variable domain, with the rest obtained from reference TRBV13 and TRBJ2-7, is as follows: AAGVIQSPRHLIKEKRETATLKCYPIPRHDTVYWYQQGPGQDPQFLISFYEKMQSDKGSIPDRFSAQQFSDYHSELNMSSLELGDSALYFCASSSTHRSYEQYFGPGTRLTVT.

Of note for this clone: The sample contains more than one DNA sequence encoding this CDR3. The rearrangement joins TRBV29-1 to TRBJ2-7; TRBD2 matches at 7 bases. Germline CDR1 SQVTM, CDR2 ANQGSEA. V shed 5 bases, J shed 3 bases, and the junction held 4 bases outside the gene matches. The CDR3 runs 12 residues. CDR3 in DNA: TGCAGCGTTTTGGCGGGAGACTACGAGCAGTACTTC. It specifies CSVLAGDYEQYF.

The CDR3 sequence: CASSFGPNAAQYF. DNA for the CDR3: TGTGCCAGCAGCTTCGGGCCGAACGCGGCCCAGTACTTC. The chain uses TRBV7-3 and TRBJ2-5; the D is unclear. Germline values: CDR1 SGHTA, CDR2 FQGTGA. V lost 3 bases, J lost 9 bases, and 14 bases lay in between. The CDR3 spans 13 residues. The entire variable domain, with the rest obtained from reference TRBV7-3 and TRBJ2-5, is as follows: GAGVSQTPSNKVTEKGKYVELRCDPISGHTALYWYRQSLGQGPEFLIYFQGTGAADDSGLPNDRFFAVRPEGSVSTLKIQRTERGDSAVYLCASSFGPNAAQYFGPGTRLLVL.

The DNA of the CDR3 is TGTGCCAGCAGCTTGCTAGCGGGAAGCTCCTACAATGAGCAGTTCTTC. Amino acid sequence: CASSLLAGSSYNEQFF. The gene calls are TRBV7-9 and TRBJ2-1; 9 nucleotides align to TRBD2. The germline gives CDR1 SEHNR, CDR2 FQNEAQ (reference sequence). V shed 3 bases, J shed 0 bases, and the junction held 3 bases outside the gene matches. This CDR3 comprises 16 residues.

This chain joins TRBV27 and TRBJ2-2, with TRBD2 identical over 9 bases. Germline V lookup: CDR1 MNHEY, CDR2 SMNVEV (reference sequence). The V and J ends lost 6 bases and 3 bases, in that order; junction bases with no gene match: 5. CDR3 size: 15 residues. CDR3 nucleotide sequence: TGTGCCAGCAGGGTAGCGGGAGTCGACACCGGGGAGCTGTTTTTT. Its protein product is CASRVAGVDTGELFF.

This clone has just one count. V gene TRBV18 combines with J gene TRBJ2-2; the match to TRBD2 covers 9 bases. CDR1 is KGHSH and CDR2 is LQKENI in the germline V gene. The length of the CDR3 is 16 residues. The V segment lost 2 bases and the J segment 6 bases; nucleotides outside the gene matches: 7. In nucleotides, the CDR3 is TGTGCCAGCTCACCAACGAGCGGGAGGAATCCCGGGGAGCTGTTTTTT. It is translated as CASSPTSGRNPGELFF. The whole variable domain, filled in from reference TRBV18 and TRBJ2-2, reads NAGVMQNPRHLVRRRGQEARLRCSPMKGHSHVYWYRQLPEEGLKFMVYLQKENIIDESGMPKERFSAEFPKEGPSILRIQQVVRGDSAAYFCASSPTSGRNPGELFFGEGSRLTVL.

In this sample, this clone turned up a few times. The chain joins TRBV5-1 to TRBJ2-1; 14 bases line up with TRBD2. Germline V CDR1 and CDR2: SGHRS, YFSETQ. CDR3 length: 18 residues. V lost 4 bases, J lost 0 bases, and 6 bases stayed unmatched. CDR3 region: CASSPGTSGSLSYNEQFF. The CDR3, as DNA: TGCGCCAGCAGCCCCGGGACTAGCGGGAGTCTCTCCTACAATGAGCAGTTCTTC.

The chain is built from TRBV30 and TRBJ1-5, with D hard to call. V dropped 2 bases and J dropped 2 bases, with 16 bases sitting between them. The CDR3 spans 16 residues. Germline-derived CDR1 and CDR2 are GTSNPN and SVGIG (reference sequence). CDR3 region: CAWSPDPRRGNQPQHF. Here the CDR3 DNA reads TGTGCCTGGAGTCCAGACCCCAGGCGAGGCAATCAGCCCCAGCATTTT.

This clone was observed a few times. The V gene is TRBV4-1, the J gene TRBJ2-7, with TRBD1 identical over 7 bases. Germline CDR1 and CDR2: MGHRA and YSYEKL. The ends lost 4 bases at V and 7 bases at J; junction bases unmatched: 16. This CDR3 contains 16 residues. The CDR3 spells CASSPFMTGRSQEQYF. The CDR3 nucleotides read TGCGCCAGCAGCCCCTTTATGACAGGGCGCTCCCAGGAGCAGTACTTC.

The chain has TRBV5-1 and TRBJ2-5, with 9 bases that match TRBD2. The CDR3 sequence is 16 residues long. Per germline, CDR1 SGHRS and CDR2 YFSETQ. Trimming cost V 4 bases and J 5 bases; bases outside gene matches: 12. This CDR3 is CASSQPLAGAHETQYF. As DNA, the CDR3 is TGCGCCAGCAGCCAACCCTTAGCGGGAGCCCACGAGACCCAGTACTTC. Variable domain in full (rest from reference TRBV5-1 and TRBJ2-5): KAGVTQTPRYLIKTRGQQVTLSCSPISGHRSVSWYQQTPGQGLQFLFEYFSETQRNKGNFPGRFSGRQFSNSRSEMNVSTLELGDSALYLCASSQPLAGAHETQYFGPGTRLLVL.

Sample share makes this clone medium-sized. This sequence joins TRBV11-2 and TRBJ2-3, with unresolved D. Germline loops: CDR1 SGHAT, CDR2 FQNNGV. CDR3 length: 15 amino acids. The germline V and J ends were trimmed by 6 bases and 6 bases, with 19 bases remaining between them. CDR3 in amino acids: CASSPTVLAGDTQYF. Written as DNA, the CDR3 is TGTGCCAGCAGTCCCACCGTGCTTGCTGGTGATACGCAGTATTTT. The whole variable domain, filled in from reference TRBV11-2 and TRBJ2-3, reads EAGVAQSPRYKIIEKRQSVAFWCNPISGHATLYWYQQILGQGPKLLIQFQNNGVVDDSQLPKDRFSAERLKGVDSTLKIQPAKLEDSAVYLCASSPTVLAGDTQYFGPGTRLTVL.

The CDR3 bases are TGTGCCATAAGGGACTTTAACAATGAGCAGTTCTTC. As protein: CAIRDFNNEQFF. The chain has TRBV2 and TRBJ2-1; TRBD2 might be the D (6 bases). The germline V gene has CDR1 SNHLY and CDR2 FYNNEI. The V gene lost 10 bases and the J gene lost 5 bases, with 12 bases spanning the gap. There are 12 residues in the CDR3.

The chain joins TRBV2 to TRBJ2-3; TRBD1 matches 7 bases. Germline V gene data show CDR1 as SNHLY and CDR2 as FYNNEI. This CDR3 has 16 amino acids. J lost 3 bases, V lost 3 bases, and 9 bases had no gene match. The CDR3 DNA sequence: TGTGCCAGCAGTGAGGGGGCCCAGGGGGAGACAGATACGCAGTATTTT. Protein product: CASSEGAQGETDTQYF.

By share of the sample, this clone is large (0.1 to 1%). One junction end does not reproduce the germline sequence, and a read error may be involved. The sample contains more than one DNA sequence encoding this CDR3. V is TRBV18 and J is TRBJ2-1; no clear D gene. The CDR3 has 13 amino acids. Germline V lookup: CDR1 KGHSH, CDR2 LQKENI. Here the CDR3 reads CASSPPGDNEQFF. In nucleotides, the CDR3 is TGTGCCAGCTCCCCACCGGGCGACAATGAGCAGTTCTTC.

V gene TRBV27 combines with J gene TRBJ2-3; D call uncertain. V dropped 6 bases and J dropped 4 bases, with 8 bases sitting between them. The CDR3 contains 12 residues. Germline V gene lookup returns CDR1 MNHEY and CDR2 SMNVEV (reference sequence). For the CDR3, the DNA is TGTGCCAGCAGCTCACAGTCAGATACGCAGTATTTT. Protein: CASSSQSDTQYF.

This clone was detected a few times. The chain links TRBV9 to TRBJ1-2, with D possibly being TRBD1 (6 bases). Trimming removed 3 bases from V and 6 bases from J, with 15 bases in between. This CDR3 has 14 residues. Germline V CDR1 and CDR2: SGDLS, YYNGEE. The chain's CDR3 is CASSEGVLGDGYTF. The CDR3 nucleotides are TGTGCCAGCAGCGAGGGGGTCCTAGGGGATGGCTACACCTTC.

The chain joins TRBV7-9 to TRBJ2-4, with no clear D. V lost 4 bases to trimming and J lost 6 bases, with 16 bases between them. Germline lookup yields CDR1 SEHNR and CDR2 FQNEAQ (reference sequence). This CDR3 is 15 amino acids long. CDR3 bases: TGTGCCAGCAGCTCCACCGGGCCCCCCACAAACATTCAGTACTTC. This gives the protein CASSSTGPPTNIQYF.

This chain links TRBV7-2 with TRBJ1-4; D remains unclear. This CDR3 has 12 amino acids. Trimming cost V 7 bases and J 8 bases, with 11 bases left between them. CDR1 and CDR2 from the germline V gene are SGHTA and FQGNSA. The CDR3 spells CASTPRGEKLFF. The CDR3 DNA is TGTGCCAGCACCCCGCGAGGCGAAAAACTGTTTTTT.

This clone showed up just a few times. The chain recombines TRBV29-1 with TRBJ2-3; D is uncertain. Trimming stripped 7 bases from V and 6 bases from J, with 8 bases between. Germline CDR1 is SQVTM and CDR2 is ANQGSEA. The CDR3 runs 10 residues. CDR3 sequence (DNA): TGCAGCGCCCAAGGGGATACGCAGTATTTT. Residues: CSAQGDTQYF.